The 13 T cell receptor beta chains reported below all come from one sample, sequenced in a study of cytomegalovirus exposure and HLA in healthy donors. With 60 Vbeta and 13 Jbeta primers, the PCR was carried out. Data came from immunoSEQ multiplex PCR; TCRdb stores just in-frame clones and leaves some out. This table has about 96,000 clones, about four fifths appearing once. Sequences were obtained from PBMCs. The source is a woman in her 70s in good health and CMV-seropositive.

This clone was recorded once. The V and J genes are TRBV6-6 and TRBJ1-3, with TRBD1 matching 7 bases. J gave up 4 bases and V 4 bases, and 4 bases lay outside the gene matches. In germline, CDR1 is MNHNY, CDR2 SVGAGI (reference sequence). The CDR3 has 14 residues. The DNA of the CDR3 is TGTGCCAGCAGTTCCGGGACAGAAGGAAACACCATATATTTT. Encoded protein: CASSSGTEGNTIYF.

The chain links TRBV7-8 to TRBJ2-3, with D possibly matching TRBD1 (5 bases). The germline gives CDR1 SGHVS, CDR2 FQNEAQ. With 4 bases removed from V and 0 bases from J, the gap between germline ends came to 14 bases. The CDR3 spans 16 residues. The CDR3: CASSSRRTTSTDTQYF. CDR3 nucleotides: TGTGCCAGCAGCTCCCGCAGGACAACGAGCACAGATACGCAGTATTTT.

This chain joins TRBV7-2 and TRBJ2-2, with a possible D match to TRBD1 (5 bases). The CDR3 is made up of 15 amino acids. With 7 bases removed from V and 4 bases from J, the gap between germline ends came to 16 bases. Germline V lookup: CDR1 SGHTA, CDR2 FQGNSA. CDR3 protein: CASTQNQGSTGELFF. The CDR3 region has the DNA TGTGCCAGCACCCAGAACCAGGGAAGCACCGGGGAGCTGTTTTTT.

The chain links TRBV27 to TRBJ1-2; tentative D call: TRBD1 (5 bases). This CDR3 region has 12 residues. Germline-derived CDR1 and CDR2 are MNHEY and SMNVEV (reference sequence). V was pared by 8 bases and J by 4 bases, with 11 bases between. The CDR3 DNA reads TGTGCCAGCCGGACATTAAGCTATGGCTACACCTTC. Encoded protein: CASRTLSYGYTF.

In this sample, this clone turned up once. The chain joins TRBV6-6 to TRBJ1-4; D gene unclear. The length of the CDR3 is 16 residues. The germline V gene encodes CDR1 MNHNY and CDR2 SVGAGI (reference sequence). The V and J ends lost 2 bases and 3 bases respectively, with 13 bases between them. This CDR3 is CASSYGSGVANEKLFF. The CDR3 DNA follows: TGTGCCAGCAGTTACGGTTCAGGTGTCGCTAATGAAAAACTGTTTTTT.

This sequence joins TRBV6-4 and TRBJ1-2; 10 positions match TRBD1. CDR1 MRHNA and CDR2 SNTAGT come from the germline V gene. This CDR3 has 14 residues. The trim removed 4 bases at V and 8 bases at J, leaving 7 bases unmatched. The CDR3: CASSVGTGAGGYTF. Written as DNA, the CDR3 is TGTGCCAGCAGTGTAGGGACAGGGGCAGGCGGCTACACCTTC.

This clone came up once. The chain is built from TRBV5-1 and TRBJ2-7, with D perhaps TRBD2 (5 bases). The CDR3 covers 14 residues. V lost 1 base, J lost 0 bases, and 8 bases lay in between. Germline assignment: CDR1 SGHRS and CDR2 YFSETQ. This CDR3 is CASSLTAASYEQYF. In nucleotides, the CDR3 is TGCGCCAGCAGCTTGACAGCGGCCTCCTACGAGCAGTACTTC.

V and J are TRBV29-1 and TRBJ1-2; 11 nucleotides agree with TRBD1. Germline V gives CDR1 SQVTM, CDR2 ANQGSEA. V lost 3 bases, J lost 7 bases, and 7 bases stayed unmatched. There are 14 residues in the CDR3. The CDR3: CSVDADRGLGGYTF. CDR3 sequence (DNA): TGCAGCGTTGATGCGGACAGGGGGCTGGGTGGCTACACCTTC.

This rearrangement joins TRBV2 to TRBJ1-2, with 8 positions matching TRBD1. Trimming removed 7 bases from V and 3 bases from J; junction bases left unmatched: 7. The CDR3 extends over 14 amino acids. CDR1 is SNHLY, CDR2 FYNNEI, per germline. CDR3 coding DNA: TGTGCCAGCATAGGACAGGGCTACGACTATGGCTACACCTTC. This translates into CASIGQGYDYGYTF.

This clone was counted once. V and J are TRBV11-2 and TRBJ2-5, with D perhaps TRBD2 (7 bases). Trimming pared 0 bases from V and 5 bases from J, leaving 19 bases between. In germline, CDR1 is SGHAT, CDR2 FQNNGV. CDR3 size: 17 residues. CDR3 amino acids: CASSLEGGAVGWETQYF. CDR3 nucleotide sequence: TGTGCCAGCAGCTTAGAGGGGGGGGCGGTCGGTTGGGAGACCCAGTACTTC.

J is TRBJ2-6 and V is TRBV19; 11 bases line up with TRBD1. The germline V gene has CDR1 LNHDA and CDR2 SQIVND (reference sequence). This CDR3 spans 17 amino acids. The DNA of the CDR3 is TGTACCACTACAGGACAGGGGGCAGTCTCTGGGGCCAACGTCCTGACTTTC. It translates to CTTTGQGAVSGANVLTF.

With regard to this clone: The junction and the germline gene differ at one end; a read error may be behind it. The rearrangement joins TRBV7-7 to TRBJ2-7; D is unresolved. The V gene's germline CDR1 is SSHAT and CDR2 FNYEAQ (reference sequence). This CDR3 has 13 residues. CDR3 DNA: TGTGCTAGCAGCTTTGGTGAGGACTACGAGCAGTACTTC. It specifies CASSFGEDYEQYF.

This chain connects TRBV2 to TRBJ2-2; 8 bases align to TRBD1. Germline V gives CDR1 SNHLY, CDR2 FYNNEI. CDR3 size: 13 residues. V lost 8 bases and J lost 4; bases outside the gene matches: 3. The CDR3, as DNA: TGTGCCAGCGGACAGGGTGGCACCGGGGAGCTGTTTTTT. Translating gives CASGQGGTGELFF.